In this sample, the clone carrying this T cell receptor (beta chain) turned up many times. The record originates from a study of read filtering for tumor transcriptome and immune sequencing. Study background: By R-ISS, stages I, II and III held approximately 8, 16 and 7 patients.

CDR3 length: 13 amino acids. Germline lookup yields CDR1 MNHEY and CDR2 SMNVEV (reference sequence). Trimming removed 6 bases from V and 4 bases from J, with 10 bases in between. The library was built from about 370 ng RNA with molecular barcoded adaptors for alpha/delta and beta/gamma chains. TCRdb redid the calling of the reads with MiXCR, one entry per CDR3 protein. The sample has around 130,000 distinct CDR3 sequences, over 10% seen once. This chain connects TRBV27 to TRBJ1-5; D not resolved. The sample comprised a population of CD138-negative cells sorted from bone marrow. The receptor's source is a donor aged 40 or older with multiple myeloma. CDR3 nucleotides: TGTGCCAGCAGCATCCGAGGGAATCAGCCCCAGCATTTT. Its translation: CASSIRGNQPQHF.